This T cell receptor beta chain is drawn from a study of T cells in localized non-small cell lung cancer. Sequenced by immunoSEQ multiplex PCR; TCRdb stores in-frame clones only, minus some. Of roughly 25,000 clones listed, 84% are singletons. The V end was cut by 7 bases, the J end by 4 bases, with 13 bases between. This CDR3 has 14 amino acids. The germline gives CDR1 SNHLY, CDR2 FYNNEI. Remarks on this clone: Its target is unknown.

Regarding the study as a whole: Uninvolved adjacent lung had the highest recorded T cell clonality, with tumor below it. A median of around 60 clones ranked among the top 100 in tumor appeared in adjacent lung. Tumor samples were not multi-region, leaving intratumor heterogeneity unexcluded.

The chain recombines TRBV2 with TRBJ2-2, with D perhaps matching TRBD2 (6 bases). Sequencing used PBMCs, obtained before any cancer treatment. This clonotype originated in a man aged 40-75 years with stage II lung adenocarcinoma. CDR3 amino acids: CASNRGRLTGELFF. As DNA, the CDR3 is TGTGCCAGCAACCGGGGGAGGCTCACCGGGGAGCTGTTTTTT.